The rows below give T cell receptor beta chains drawn from one sample of a study of blood T cell repertoires in COVID-19. Only in-frame clones appear in the TCRdb table, and some are missing; sequencing was by immunoSEQ multiplex PCR. The top ten hold 2% to 2.5% of the sample, which has 250,000 to 300,000 clones, around 90% seen once. Sequenced sample: PBMCs or T cells enriched from blood (not recorded which). These receptors were taken from a woman in her fifties or sixties in a cohort exposed to, infected with or recovered from COVID-19 (not recorded which). Both conserved end residues are part of each CDR3. Fields, in order: clone size, D gene, J gene, V gene, CDR3 protein, CDR3 DNA. A D gene is named only where the DNA matches it firmly. A row's size may be missing; if present it is once, few, many or a size class.

NA | TRBD2 | TRBJ2-5 | TRBV11-3 | CASSLESSGGETQYF | TGTGCCAGCAGCTTAGAGTCTAGCGGGGGCGAGACCCAGTACTTC
NA | TRBD1 | TRBJ2-4 | TRBV28 | CASSFGQGALNIQYF | TGTGCCAGCAGTTTCGGACAGGGGGCTTTAAACATTCAGTACTTC
NA | NA | TRBJ1-4 | TRBV3-1/TRBV3-2 | CASSQGVGGGNEKLFF | TGTGCCAGCAGCCAAGGTGTGGGCGGGGGCAATGAAAAACTGTTTTTT
NA | NA | TRBJ1-4 | TRBV4-2 | CASSRTRTGGDEKLFF | TGTGCCAGCAGCCGTACCAGGACCGGGGGTGATGAAAAACTGTTTTTT
NA | TRBD1 | TRBJ1-2 | TRBV30 | CAWSEIRTGGSGDGYTF | TGTGCCTGGAGTGAGATTAGGACAGGGGGCTCAGGAGATGGCTACACCTTC
NA | TRBD1 | TRBJ1-1 | TRBV7-2 | CASSFQGGRDTEAFF | TGTGCCAGCAGCTTCCAAGGGGGCCGGGACACTGAAGCTTTCTTT
NA | TRBD2 | TRBJ2-7 | TRBV6-5 | CASSYTSGRVYEQYF | TGTGCCAGCAGTTACACTAGCGGGAGAGTCTACGAGCAGTACTTC
once | TRBD1 | TRBJ1-5 | TRBV6-2/TRBV6-3 | CASSLSGGNNQPQHF | TGTGCCAGCAGTCTATCAGGGGGAAACAATCAGCCCCAGCATTTT
NA | TRBD1 | TRBJ1-3 | TRBV28 | CASREQGARGNTIYF | TGTGCCAGCAGGGAACAGGGGGCGAGGGGAAACACCATATATTTT
NA | NA | TRBJ2-1 | TRBV5-1 | CASSSSAGKGGEQFF | TGCGCCAGCAGCTCTTCGGCAGGGAAAGGCGGTGAGCAGTTCTTC
NA | NA | TRBJ2-7 | TRBV27 | CASSLSIGTLEGEQYF | TGTGCCAGCAGTTTATCGATCGGCACCCTCGAGGGCGAGCAGTACTTC
NA | NA | TRBJ1-5 | TRBV6-5 | CASSPQGPSNQPQHF | TGTGCCAGCAGTCCACAGGGCCCCAGCAATCAGCCCCAGCATTTT
NA | NA | TRBJ1-2 | TRBV28 | CASSLSTYFYGYTF | TGTGCCAGCAGTTTATCGACATACTTCTATGGCTACACCTTC
NA | NA | TRBJ1-4 | TRBV27 | CASSFTTNEKLFF | TGTGCCAGCAGTTTCACAACTAATGAAAAACTGTTTTTT
NA | TRBD2 | TRBJ2-5 | TRBV3-1/TRBV3-2 | CASSLAGGPQETQYF | TGTGCCAGCAGCCTAGCGGGAGGACCACAAGAGACCCAGTACTTC
NA | NA | TRBJ2-5 | TRBV15 | CATSRDRGSQETQYF | TGTGCCACCAGCAGAGATCGAGGCAGTCAAGAGACCCAGTACTTC
NA | TRBD2 | TRBJ2-4 | TRBV5-1 | CASSLAGLADLAKNIQYF | TGCGCCAGCAGCTTGGCCGGACTAGCGGACCTAGCCAAAAACATTCAGTACTTC
NA | NA | TRBJ2-1 | TRBV15 | CATSRDRLINNEQFF | TGTGCCACCAGCAGAGACAGGTTGATTAACAATGAGCAGTTCTTC